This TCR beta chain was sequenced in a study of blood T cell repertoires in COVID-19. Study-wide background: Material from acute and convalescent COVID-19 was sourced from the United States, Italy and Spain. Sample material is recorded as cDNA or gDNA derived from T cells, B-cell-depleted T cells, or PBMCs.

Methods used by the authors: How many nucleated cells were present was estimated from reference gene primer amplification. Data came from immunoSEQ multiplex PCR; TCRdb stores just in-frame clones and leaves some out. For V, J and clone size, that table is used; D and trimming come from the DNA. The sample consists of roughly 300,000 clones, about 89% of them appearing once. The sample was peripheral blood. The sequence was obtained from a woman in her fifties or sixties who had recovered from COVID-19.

CDR3 nucleotides: TGTGCCAGCAGCTTAGAGCCCCAGGGCCTCAATTCACCCCTCCACTTT. Its protein is CASSLEPQGLNSPLHF. The chain couples TRBV7-2 to TRBJ1-6; tentatively, D is TRBD1 (5 bases). V lost 1 base and J lost 7, with 14 bases in between. This CDR3 contains 16 residues. Germline V lookup: CDR1 SGHTA, CDR2 FQGNSA.